This TCR beta chain came from a study of cytotoxic CD8 clonotypes in ibrutinib-treated CLL. Assay: immunoSEQ multiplex PCR; the TCRdb copy retains only in-frame clones and omits some. The sample has 250,000 to 350,000 clones, about 72% seen once. V was clipped by 2 bases and J by 0 bases; unmatched bases: 5. CDR1 SGDLS and CDR2 YYNGEE come from the germline V gene. The CDR3 loop spans 15 amino acids. The chain links TRBV9 to TRBJ2-7; 7 bases agree with TRBD1. This TCR was sampled from a human donor with chronic lymphocytic leukemia. Sequenced here: PBMCs, sampled at disease progression, from a patient treated with ibrutinib. CDR3 residues: CASSVGDSTSYEQYF. CDR3 DNA: TGTGCCAGCAGCGTTGGGGACAGCACCTCCTACGAGCAGTACTTC.